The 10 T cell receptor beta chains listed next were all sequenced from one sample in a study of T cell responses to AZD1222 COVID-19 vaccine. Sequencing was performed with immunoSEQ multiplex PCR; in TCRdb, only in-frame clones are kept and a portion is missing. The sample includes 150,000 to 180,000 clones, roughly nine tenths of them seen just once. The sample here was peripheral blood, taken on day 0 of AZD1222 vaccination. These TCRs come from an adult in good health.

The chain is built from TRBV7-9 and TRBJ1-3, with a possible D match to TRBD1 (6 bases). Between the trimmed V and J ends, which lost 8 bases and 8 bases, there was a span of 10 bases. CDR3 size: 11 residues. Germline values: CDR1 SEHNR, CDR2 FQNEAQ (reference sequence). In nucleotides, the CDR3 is TGTGCCAGCGGCAGGGGAGACACCATATATTTT. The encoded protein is CASGRGDTIYF.

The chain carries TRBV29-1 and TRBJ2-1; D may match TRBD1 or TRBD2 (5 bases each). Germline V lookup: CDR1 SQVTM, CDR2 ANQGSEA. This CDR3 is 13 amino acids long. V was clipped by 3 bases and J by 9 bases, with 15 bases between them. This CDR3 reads CSVDAGAISEQFF. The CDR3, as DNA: TGCAGCGTTGATGCCGGGGCGATTAGTGAGCAGTTCTTC.

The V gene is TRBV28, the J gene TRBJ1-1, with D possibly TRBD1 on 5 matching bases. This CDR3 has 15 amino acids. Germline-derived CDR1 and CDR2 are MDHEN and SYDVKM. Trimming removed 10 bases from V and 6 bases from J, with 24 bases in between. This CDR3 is CAMGRTGGGFSEAFF. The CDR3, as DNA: TGTGCCATGGGACGAACCGGGGGGGGATTCTCTGAAGCTTTCTTT.

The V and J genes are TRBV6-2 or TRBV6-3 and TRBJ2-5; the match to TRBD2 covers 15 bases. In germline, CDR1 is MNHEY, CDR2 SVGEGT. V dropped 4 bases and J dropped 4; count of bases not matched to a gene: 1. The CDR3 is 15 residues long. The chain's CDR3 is CASSWTSGGAETQYF. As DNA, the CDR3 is TGTGCCAGCAGTTGGACTAGCGGGGGGGCAGAGACCCAGTACTTC.

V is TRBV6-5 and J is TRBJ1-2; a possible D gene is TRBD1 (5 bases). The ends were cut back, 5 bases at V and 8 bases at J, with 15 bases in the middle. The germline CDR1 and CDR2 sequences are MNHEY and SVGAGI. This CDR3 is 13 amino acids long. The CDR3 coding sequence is TGTGCCAGCAGTCCAACAGGAGGGGAAGGCTACACCTTC. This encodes CASSPTGGEGYTF.

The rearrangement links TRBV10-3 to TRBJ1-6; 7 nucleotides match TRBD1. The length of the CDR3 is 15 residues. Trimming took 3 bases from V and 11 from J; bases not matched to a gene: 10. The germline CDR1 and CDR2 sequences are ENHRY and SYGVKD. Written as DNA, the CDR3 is TGTGCCATCAGTGAAACGGGACAGAAGGATGCACCCCTCCACTTT. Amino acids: CAISETGQKDAPLHF.

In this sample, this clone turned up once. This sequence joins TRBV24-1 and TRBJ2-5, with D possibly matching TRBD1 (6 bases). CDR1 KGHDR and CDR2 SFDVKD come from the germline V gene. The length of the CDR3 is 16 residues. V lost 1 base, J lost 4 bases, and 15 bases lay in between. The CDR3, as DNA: TGTGCCACCAGTGATTTTGCGGAAACAGGGAGAGAGACCCAGTACTTC. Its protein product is CATSDFAETGRETQYF.

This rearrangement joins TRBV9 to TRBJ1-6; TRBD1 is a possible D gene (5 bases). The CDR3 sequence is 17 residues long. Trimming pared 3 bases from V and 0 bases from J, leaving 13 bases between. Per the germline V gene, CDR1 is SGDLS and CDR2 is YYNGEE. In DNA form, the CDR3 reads TGTGCCAGCAGCGAGGTGGGGGGAAGCTCCTATAATTCACCCCTCCACTTT. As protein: CASSEVGGSSYNSPLHF.

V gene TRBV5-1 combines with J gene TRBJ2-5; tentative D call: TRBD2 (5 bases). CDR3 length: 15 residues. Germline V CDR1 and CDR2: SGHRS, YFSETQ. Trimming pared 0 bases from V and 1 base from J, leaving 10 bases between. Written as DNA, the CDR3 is TGCGCCAGCAGCTTGGTGAGCGGATCCCAAGAGACCCAGTACTTC. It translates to CASSLVSGSQETQYF.

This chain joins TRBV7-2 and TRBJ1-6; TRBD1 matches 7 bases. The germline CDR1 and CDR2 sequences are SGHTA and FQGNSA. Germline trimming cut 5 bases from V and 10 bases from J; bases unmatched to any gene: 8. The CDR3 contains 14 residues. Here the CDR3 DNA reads TGTGCCAGCAGCCCGGGACAGCTCAGCTCACCCCTCCACTTT. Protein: CASSPGQLSSPLHF.